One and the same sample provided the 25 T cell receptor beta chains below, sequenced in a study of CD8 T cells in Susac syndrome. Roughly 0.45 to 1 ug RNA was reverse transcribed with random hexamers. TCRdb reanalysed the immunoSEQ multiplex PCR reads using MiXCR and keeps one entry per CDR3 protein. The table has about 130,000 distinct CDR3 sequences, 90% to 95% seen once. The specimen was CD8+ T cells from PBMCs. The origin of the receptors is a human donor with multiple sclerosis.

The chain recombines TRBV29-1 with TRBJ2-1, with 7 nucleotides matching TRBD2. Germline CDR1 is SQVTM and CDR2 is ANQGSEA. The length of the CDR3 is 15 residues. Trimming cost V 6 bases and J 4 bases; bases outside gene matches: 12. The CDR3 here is CSVSPSSGSYNEQFF. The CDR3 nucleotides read TGCAGCGTCTCACCATCTAGCGGTTCGTACAATGAGCAGTTCTTC.

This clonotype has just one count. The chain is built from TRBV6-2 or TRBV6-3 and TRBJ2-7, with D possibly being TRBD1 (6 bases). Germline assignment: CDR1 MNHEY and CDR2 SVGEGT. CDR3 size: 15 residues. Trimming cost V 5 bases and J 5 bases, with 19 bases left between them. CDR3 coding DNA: TGTGCCAGCAGTCAACGTTTGTACAGGGACAACGAGCAGTACTTC. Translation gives CASSQRLYRDNEQYF.

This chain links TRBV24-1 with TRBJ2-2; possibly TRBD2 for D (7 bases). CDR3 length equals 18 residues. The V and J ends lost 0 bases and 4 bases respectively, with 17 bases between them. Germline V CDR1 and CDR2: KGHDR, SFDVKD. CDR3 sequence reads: CATSDLHGRGKATGELFF. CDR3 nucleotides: TGTGCCACCAGTGATTTGCATGGGAGGGGGAAGGCCACCGGGGAGCTGTTTTTT.

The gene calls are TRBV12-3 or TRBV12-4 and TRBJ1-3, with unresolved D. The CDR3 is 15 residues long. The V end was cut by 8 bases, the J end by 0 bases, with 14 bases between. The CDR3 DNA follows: TGTGCCAGCCGACCCAAATGGATCTCTGGAAACACCATATATTTT. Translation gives CASRPKWISGNTIYF.

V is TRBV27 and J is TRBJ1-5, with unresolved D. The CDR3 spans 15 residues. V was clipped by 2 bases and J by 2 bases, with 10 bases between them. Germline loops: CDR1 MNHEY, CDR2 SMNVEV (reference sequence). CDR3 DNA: TGTGCCAGCAGTTTAACGGGGATGGGCAATCAGCCCCAGCATTTT. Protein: CASSLTGMGNQPQHF.

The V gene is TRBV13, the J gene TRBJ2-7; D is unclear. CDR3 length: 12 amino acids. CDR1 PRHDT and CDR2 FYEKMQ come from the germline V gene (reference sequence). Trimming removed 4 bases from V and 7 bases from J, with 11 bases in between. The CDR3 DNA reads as TGTGCCAGCAGCTCCTCAGCGCGAGAGCAGTACTTC. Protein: CASSSSAREQYF.

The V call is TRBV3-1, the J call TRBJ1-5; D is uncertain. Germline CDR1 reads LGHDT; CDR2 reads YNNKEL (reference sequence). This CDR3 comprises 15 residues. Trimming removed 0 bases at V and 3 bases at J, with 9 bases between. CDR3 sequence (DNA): TGTGCCAGCAGCCAAGATCGGCAGGTCAATCAGCCCCAGCATTTT. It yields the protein CASSQDRQVNQPQHF.

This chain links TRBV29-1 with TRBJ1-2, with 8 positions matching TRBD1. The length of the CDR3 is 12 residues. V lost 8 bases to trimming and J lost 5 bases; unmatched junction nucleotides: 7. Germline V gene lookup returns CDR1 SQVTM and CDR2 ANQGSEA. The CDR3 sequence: CSTPGQDYGYTF. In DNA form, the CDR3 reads TGCAGCACTCCGGGACAGGATTATGGCTACACCTTC.

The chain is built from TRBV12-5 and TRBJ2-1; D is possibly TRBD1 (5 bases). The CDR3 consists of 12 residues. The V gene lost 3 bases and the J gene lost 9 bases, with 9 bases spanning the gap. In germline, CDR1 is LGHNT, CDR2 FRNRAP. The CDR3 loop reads CASGFGASEQFF. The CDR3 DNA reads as TGTGCTAGTGGTTTTGGGGCCAGTGAGCAGTTCTTC. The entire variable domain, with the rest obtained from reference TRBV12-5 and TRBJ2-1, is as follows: DARVTQTPRHKVTEMGQEVTMRCQPILGHNTVFWYRQTMMQGLELLAYFRNRAPLDDSGMPKDRFSAEMPDATLATLKIQPSEPRDSAVYFCASGFGASEQFFGPGTRLTVL.

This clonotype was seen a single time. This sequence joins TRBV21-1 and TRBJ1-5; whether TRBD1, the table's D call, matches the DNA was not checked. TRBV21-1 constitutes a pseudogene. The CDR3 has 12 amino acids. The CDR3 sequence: CASSKQGQPQHF. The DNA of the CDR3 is TGTGCCAGCAGCAAACAGGGACAGCCCCAGCATTTT.

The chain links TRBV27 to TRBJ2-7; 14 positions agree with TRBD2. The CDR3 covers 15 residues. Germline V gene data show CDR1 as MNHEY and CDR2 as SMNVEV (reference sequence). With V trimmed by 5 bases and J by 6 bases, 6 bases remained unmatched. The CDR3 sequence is CASSLGTSGRLEQYF. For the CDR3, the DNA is TGTGCCAGCAGTCTAGGGACTAGCGGGAGACTCGAGCAGTACTTC.

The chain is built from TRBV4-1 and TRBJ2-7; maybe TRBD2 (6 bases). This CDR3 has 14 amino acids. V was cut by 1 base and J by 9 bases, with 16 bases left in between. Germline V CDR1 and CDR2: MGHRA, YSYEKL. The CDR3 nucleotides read TGCGCCAGCAGCCAAGTTGGAGAGGAGGGAGGGCAGTACTTC. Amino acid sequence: CASSQVGEEGGQYF.

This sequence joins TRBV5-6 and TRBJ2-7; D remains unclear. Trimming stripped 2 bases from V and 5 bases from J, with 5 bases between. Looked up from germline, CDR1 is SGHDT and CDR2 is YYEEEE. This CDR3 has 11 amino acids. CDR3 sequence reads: CASSLAHEQYF. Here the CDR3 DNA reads TGTGCCAGCAGCTTAGCCCACGAGCAGTACTTC.

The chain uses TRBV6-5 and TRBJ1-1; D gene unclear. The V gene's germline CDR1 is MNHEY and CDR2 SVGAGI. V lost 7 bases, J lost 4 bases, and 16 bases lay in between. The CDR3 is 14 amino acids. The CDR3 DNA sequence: TGTGCCAGCATCAACACATTGACCCTCACTGAAGCTTTCTTT. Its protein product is CASINTLTLTEAFF.

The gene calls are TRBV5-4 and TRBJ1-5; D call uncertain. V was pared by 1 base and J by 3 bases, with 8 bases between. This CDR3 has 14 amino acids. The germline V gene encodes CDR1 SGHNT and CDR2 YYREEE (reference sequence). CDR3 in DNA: TGTGCCAGCAGCTTGAGCCCCGACAATCAGCCCCAGCATTTT. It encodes CASSLSPDNQPQHF.

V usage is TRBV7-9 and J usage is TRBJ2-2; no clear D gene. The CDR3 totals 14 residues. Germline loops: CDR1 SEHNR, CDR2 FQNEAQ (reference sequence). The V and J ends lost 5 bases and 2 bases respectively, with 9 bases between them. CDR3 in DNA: TGTGCCAGCAGCCGTGGAGCTAACACCGGGGAGCTGTTTTTT. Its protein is CASSRGANTGELFF.

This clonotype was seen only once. The CDR3 coding sequence is TGTGCCCTCCGACGGCGGGAGAACACCGGGGAGCTGTTTTTT. Translation gives CALRRRENTGELFF. The chain has TRBV5-4 and TRBJ2-2; D may be TRBD2 (6 bases). The CDR3 extends over 14 amino acids. Trimming removed 10 bases at V and 1 base at J, with 14 bases between. The germline CDR1 and CDR2 sequences are SGHNT and YYREEE (reference sequence).

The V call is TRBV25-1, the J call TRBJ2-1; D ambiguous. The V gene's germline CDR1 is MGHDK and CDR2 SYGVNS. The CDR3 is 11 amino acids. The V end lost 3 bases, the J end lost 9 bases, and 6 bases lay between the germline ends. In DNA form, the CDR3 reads TGTGCCAGCAGTGACGGGTTTGAGCAGTTCTTC. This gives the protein CASSDGFEQFF.

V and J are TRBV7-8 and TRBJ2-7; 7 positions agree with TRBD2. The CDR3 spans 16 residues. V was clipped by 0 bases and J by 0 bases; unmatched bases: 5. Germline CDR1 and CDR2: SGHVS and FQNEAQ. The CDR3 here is CASSLAGGGDSYEQYF. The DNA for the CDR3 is TGTGCCAGCAGCTTAGCGGGCGGGGGAGACTCCTACGAGCAGTACTTC. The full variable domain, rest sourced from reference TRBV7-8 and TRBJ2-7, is GAGVSQSPRYKVAKRGQDVALRCDPISGHVSLFWYQQALGQGPEFLTYFQNEAQLDKSGLPSDRFFAERPEGSVSTLKIQRTQQEDSAVYLCASSLAGGGDSYEQYFGPGTRLTVT.

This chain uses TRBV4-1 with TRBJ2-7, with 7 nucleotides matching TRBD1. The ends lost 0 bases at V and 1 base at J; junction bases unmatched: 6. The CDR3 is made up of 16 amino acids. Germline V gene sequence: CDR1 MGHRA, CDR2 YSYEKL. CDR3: CASSQDQRQGSYEQYF. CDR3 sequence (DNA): TGCGCCAGCAGCCAAGATCAGAGACAGGGTTCCTACGAGCAGTACTTC.

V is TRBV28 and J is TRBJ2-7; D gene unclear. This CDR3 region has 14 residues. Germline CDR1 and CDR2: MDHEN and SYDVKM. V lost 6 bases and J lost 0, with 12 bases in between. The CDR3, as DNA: TGTGCCAGCAGCTACACCACCGACTCCTACGAGCAGTACTTC. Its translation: CASSYTTDSYEQYF.

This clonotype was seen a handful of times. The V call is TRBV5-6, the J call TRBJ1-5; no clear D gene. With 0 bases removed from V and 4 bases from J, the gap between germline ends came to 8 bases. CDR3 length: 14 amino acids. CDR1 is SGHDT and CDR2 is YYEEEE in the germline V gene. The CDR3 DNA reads TGTGCCAGCAGCTTGGGGAGATATAATCAGCCCCAGCATTTT. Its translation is CASSLGRYNQPQHF.

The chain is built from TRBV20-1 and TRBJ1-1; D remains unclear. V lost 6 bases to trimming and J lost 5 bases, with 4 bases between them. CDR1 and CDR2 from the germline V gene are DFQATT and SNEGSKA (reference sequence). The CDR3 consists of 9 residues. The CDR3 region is CSADTEAFF. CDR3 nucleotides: TGCAGTGCCGATACTGAAGCTTTCTTT.

This CDR3 is CSSNKAANEQFF. CDR3 sequence (DNA): TGCAGCTCTAATAAGGCCGCCAATGAGCAGTTCTTC. The chain links TRBV20-1 to TRBJ2-1; D remains unclear. The V gene's germline CDR1 is DFQATT and CDR2 SNEGSKA (reference sequence). The CDR3 length is 12 residues.

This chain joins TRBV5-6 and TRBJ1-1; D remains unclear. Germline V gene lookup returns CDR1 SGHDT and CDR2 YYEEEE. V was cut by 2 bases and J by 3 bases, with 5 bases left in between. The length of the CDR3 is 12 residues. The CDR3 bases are TGTGCCAGCAGCTTTATGGACACTGAAGCTTTCTTT. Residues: CASSFMDTEAFF.